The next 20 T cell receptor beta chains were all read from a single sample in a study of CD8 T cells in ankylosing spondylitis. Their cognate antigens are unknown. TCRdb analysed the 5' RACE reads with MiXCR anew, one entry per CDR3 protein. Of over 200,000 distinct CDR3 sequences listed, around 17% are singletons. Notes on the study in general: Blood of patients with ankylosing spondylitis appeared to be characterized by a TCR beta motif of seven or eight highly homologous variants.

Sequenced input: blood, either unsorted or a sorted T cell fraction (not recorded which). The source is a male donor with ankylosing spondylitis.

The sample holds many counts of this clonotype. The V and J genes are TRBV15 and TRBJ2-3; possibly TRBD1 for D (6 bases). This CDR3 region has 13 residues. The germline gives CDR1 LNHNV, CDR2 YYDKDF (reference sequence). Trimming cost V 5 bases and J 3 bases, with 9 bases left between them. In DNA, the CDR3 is TGTGCCACCAGCCCTGGACAGACAGATACGCAGTATTTT. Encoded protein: CATSPGQTDTQYF.

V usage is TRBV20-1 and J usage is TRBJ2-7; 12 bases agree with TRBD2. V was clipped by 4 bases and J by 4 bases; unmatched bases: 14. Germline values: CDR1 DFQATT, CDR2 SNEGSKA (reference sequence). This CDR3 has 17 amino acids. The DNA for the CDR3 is TGCAGTGCTACCTTACCCCAACTAGCGGGAGGTGTTTACGAGCAGTACTTC. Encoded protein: CSATLPQLAGGVYEQYF.

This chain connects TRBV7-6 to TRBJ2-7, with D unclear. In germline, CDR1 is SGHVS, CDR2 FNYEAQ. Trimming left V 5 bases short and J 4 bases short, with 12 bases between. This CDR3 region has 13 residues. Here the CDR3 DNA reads TGTGCCAGCAGCCCCTCGGAAGGATACGAGCAGTACTTC. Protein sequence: CASSPSEGYEQYF.

The CDR3 bases are TGTGCCATCAGATCCGGGACAGATCATTCACCCCTCCACTTT. Translated: CAIRSGTDHSPLHF. This chain uses TRBV10-3 with TRBJ1-6, with 7 bases that match TRBD1. J was trimmed by 8 bases and V by 6 bases; bases with no gene match: 7. CDR1 is ENHRY and CDR2 is SYGVKD in the germline V gene. The CDR3 has 14 residues.

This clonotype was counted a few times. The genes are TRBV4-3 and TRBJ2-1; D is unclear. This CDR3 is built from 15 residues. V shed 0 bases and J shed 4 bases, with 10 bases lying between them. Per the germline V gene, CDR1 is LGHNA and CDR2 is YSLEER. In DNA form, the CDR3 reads TGCGCCAGCAGCCAAGATGGGCGTGTTTACAATGAGCAGTTCTTC. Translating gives CASSQDGRVYNEQFF.

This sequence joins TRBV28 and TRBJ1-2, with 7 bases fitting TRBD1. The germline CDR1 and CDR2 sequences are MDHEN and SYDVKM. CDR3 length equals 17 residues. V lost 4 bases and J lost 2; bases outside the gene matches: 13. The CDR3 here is CASSSRDSYWGNYGYTF. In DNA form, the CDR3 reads TGTGCCAGCAGTTCCCGGGACAGTTACTGGGGGAACTATGGCTACACCTTC.

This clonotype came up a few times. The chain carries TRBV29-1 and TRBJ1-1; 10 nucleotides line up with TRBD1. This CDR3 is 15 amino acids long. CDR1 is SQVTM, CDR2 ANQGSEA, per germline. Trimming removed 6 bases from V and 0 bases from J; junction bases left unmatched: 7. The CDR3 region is CSVLPGQGLNTEAFF. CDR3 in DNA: TGCAGCGTCCTCCCGGGACAGGGGTTGAACACTGAAGCTTTCTTT.

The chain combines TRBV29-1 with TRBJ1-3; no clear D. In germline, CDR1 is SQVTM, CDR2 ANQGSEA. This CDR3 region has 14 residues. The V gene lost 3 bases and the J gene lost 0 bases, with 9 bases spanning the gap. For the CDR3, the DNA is TGCAGCGTTGAGGCGGAGAACTCTGGAAACACCATATATTTT. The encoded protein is CSVEAENSGNTIYF.

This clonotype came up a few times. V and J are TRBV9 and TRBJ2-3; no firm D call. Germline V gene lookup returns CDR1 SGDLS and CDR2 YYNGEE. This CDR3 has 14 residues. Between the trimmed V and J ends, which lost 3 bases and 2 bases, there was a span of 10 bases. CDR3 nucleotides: TGTGCCAGCAGCGACAACTCAGCCACAGATACGCAGTATTTT. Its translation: CASSDNSATDTQYF.

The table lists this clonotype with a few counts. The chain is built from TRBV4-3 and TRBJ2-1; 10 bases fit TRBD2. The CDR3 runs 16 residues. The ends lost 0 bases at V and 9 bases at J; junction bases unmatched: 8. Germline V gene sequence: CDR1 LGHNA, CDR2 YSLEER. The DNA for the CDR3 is TGCGCCAGCAGCCAAGATCGTTCTAGCGGGAGTGTTGAGCAGTTCTTC. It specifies CASSQDRSSGSVEQFF.

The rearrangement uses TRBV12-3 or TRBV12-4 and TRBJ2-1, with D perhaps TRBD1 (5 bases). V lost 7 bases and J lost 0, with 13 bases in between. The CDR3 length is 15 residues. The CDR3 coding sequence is TGTGCCAGCACCTTGACCAGGGCCTCCTACAATGAGCAGTTCTTC. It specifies CASTLTRASYNEQFF.

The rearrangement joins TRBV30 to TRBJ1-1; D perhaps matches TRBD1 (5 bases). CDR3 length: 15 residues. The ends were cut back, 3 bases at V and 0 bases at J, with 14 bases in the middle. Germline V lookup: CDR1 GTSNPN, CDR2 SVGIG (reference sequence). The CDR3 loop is CAWSPKGTLNTEAFF. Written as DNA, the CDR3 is TGTGCCTGGAGCCCCAAGGGGACGTTGAACACTGAAGCTTTCTTT.

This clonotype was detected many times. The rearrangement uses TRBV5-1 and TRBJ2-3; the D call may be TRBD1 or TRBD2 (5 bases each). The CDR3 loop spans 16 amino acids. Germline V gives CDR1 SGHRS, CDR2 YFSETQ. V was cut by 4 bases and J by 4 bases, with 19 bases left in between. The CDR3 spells CASSPAGTPLPDTQYF. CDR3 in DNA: TGCGCCAGCAGCCCCGCTGGGACCCCGCTTCCAGATACGCAGTATTTT.

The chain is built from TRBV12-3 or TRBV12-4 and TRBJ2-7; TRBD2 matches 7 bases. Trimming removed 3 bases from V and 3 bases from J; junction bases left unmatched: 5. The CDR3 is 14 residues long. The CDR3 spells CASSFGASGYEQYF. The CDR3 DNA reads TGTGCCAGCAGTTTCGGCGCTAGCGGCTACGAGCAGTACTTC.

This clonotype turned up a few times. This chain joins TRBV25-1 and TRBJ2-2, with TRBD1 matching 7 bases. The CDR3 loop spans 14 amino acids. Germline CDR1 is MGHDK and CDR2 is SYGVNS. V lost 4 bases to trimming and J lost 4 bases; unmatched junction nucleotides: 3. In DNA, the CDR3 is TGTGCCAGCAGTGCAAGACAGGGCACCGGGGAGCTGTTTTTT. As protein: CASSARQGTGELFF.

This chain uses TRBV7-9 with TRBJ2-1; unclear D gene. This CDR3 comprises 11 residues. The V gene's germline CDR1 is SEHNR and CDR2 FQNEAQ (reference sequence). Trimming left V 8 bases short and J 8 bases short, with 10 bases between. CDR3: CASSEFYEQFF. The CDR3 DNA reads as TGTGCCAGCTCCGAGTTCTATGAGCAGTTCTTC.

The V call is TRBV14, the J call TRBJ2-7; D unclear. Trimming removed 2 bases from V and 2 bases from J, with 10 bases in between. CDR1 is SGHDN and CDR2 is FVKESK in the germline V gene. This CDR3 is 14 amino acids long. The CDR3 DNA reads TGTGCCAGCAGCCAAATTGGGGAAACCTACGAGCAGTACTTC. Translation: CASSQIGETYEQYF.

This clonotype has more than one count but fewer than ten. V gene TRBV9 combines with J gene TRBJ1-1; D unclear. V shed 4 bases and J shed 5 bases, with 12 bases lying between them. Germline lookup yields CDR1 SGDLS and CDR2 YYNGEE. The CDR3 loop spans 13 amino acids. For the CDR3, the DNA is TGTGCCAGCAGCTCCCGGTGGGGTACTGAAGCTTTCTTT. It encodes CASSSRWGTEAFF.

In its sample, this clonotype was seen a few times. The CDR3 reads CASSLETSLNEQYF. The CDR3 DNA reads TGTGCCAGCAGCTTAGAGACAAGTTTGAACGAGCAGTACTTC. The V call is TRBV7-9, the J call TRBJ2-7; no firm D call. Germline V lookup: CDR1 SEHNR, CDR2 FQNEAQ (reference sequence). Trimming removed 1 base at V and 5 bases at J, with 12 bases between. The CDR3 runs 14 residues.

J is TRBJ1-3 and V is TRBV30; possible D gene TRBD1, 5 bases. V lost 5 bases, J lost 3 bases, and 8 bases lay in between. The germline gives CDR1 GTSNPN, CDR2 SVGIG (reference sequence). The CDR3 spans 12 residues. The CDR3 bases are TGTGCCTGGGTGGGGCTTGGAAACACCATATATTTT. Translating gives CAWVGLGNTIYF.